This paragraph reports one T cell receptor beta chain. Its antigen is not yet known. Qualities for individual bases were not recorded, and no much larger clone is one base off. Based on the germline V gene, the CDR1 and CDR2 sequences are SNHLY and FYNNEI. Trimming removed 4 bases from V and 3 bases from J, leaving 7 bases between the germline ends. There are 12 amino acids in the CDR3, from cysteine to phenylalanine inclusive. Kept here is only the CDR3 DNA, which spans 36 bases and is read in frame from base 1. This entry belongs to a study of tumor-infiltrating lymphocytes in localized non-small cell lung cancer (dated by TCRdb to the early 2020s). Describing the broader study: The cohort included patients whose samples were collected after neoadjuvant chemotherapy, as well as both smokers and never-smokers and several histologies. Each patient provided resected tumor tissue plus uninvolved lung tissue from the same patient, with the uninvolved lung tissue described as non-adjacent to the tumor. The same patients underwent several integrated assays, with TCR sequencing performed together with flow cytometry, multiplex immunofluorescence, RNA-seq, exome sequencing and proteomics. In total, the ICON cohort consisted of over a hundred surgical patients with localized non-small cell lung cancer who had their tumors resected. A total of 45 to 65 patients were included in the paired tumor versus uninvolved lung comparison of immunoSEQ T-cell fraction.

ICON enrollment began in the first half of 2016, and the last patient was enrolled in late 2018. From a subcohort of about 70 patients, fresh tumor and matched uninvolved tissue were collected for in-depth immune analyses, including TCR sequencing. TCR sequencing was performed on DNA isolated from bulk tissue, without cell sorting. The T-cell fraction in tumor and uninvolved lung tissue was provided by TCR sequencing with the immunoSEQ assay. Processing in the source paper ran as follows. For survival analysis, patients were split into high (upper tertile) and low (lower two tertiles) T-cell fraction groups and compared by log-rank test. Paired tumor versus uninvolved lung differences in T-cell fraction were tested with a signed-rank test. TCRdb stores this immuneACCESS table with in-frame sequences only. Part of the clones is absent; in the studies checked, under half of the shortfall reflects unresolved V genes, and no reason is known for the rest. The V and J calls and clone size come from that table; D and trimming were worked out from the DNA. Within this sample are 15,000 to 20,000 clones, with 73% of them counted one time only. In total, the top ten clones hold 4.3% of the sample.

Overall study outcomes, separate from this receptor: Recurrence-free survival showed no association with tumor T-cell fraction from TCR sequencing (p = 0.61). Assay coverage differed among patients according to how much tissue was available, so only a subset of the cohort had TCR sequencing. Because different pieces of the same tissue were used for different assays, technical variation could not be separated from intratumor heterogeneity. TCR-derived T-cell fraction did not differ between the flow cytometry-defined immunotypes IM1 (good prognosis) and IM2 (poor prognosis). Consistent with immunofluorescence CD3 counts, TCRbeta sequencing supported greater T cell infiltration in tumors than in uninvolved lung tissue.

This TCR derives from a human donor with non-small cell lung cancer. What was sequenced was lung tumor tissue. The chain is encoded by TRBV2 joined to TRBJ2-7; no confident D gene assignment can be made. The DNA sequence is as follows: TGTGCCAGCAGTGGGCTCCACTACGAGCAGTACTTC. This gives the protein CASSGLHYEQYF.